This TCR beta chain originates from a study of CD8 T cells in ankylosing spondylitis. This CDR3 is 15 amino acids long. Germline CDR1 is MNHEY and CDR2 is SMNVEV (reference sequence). The V gene end was trimmed by 0 bases and the J gene end by 5 bases; junction bases not matched to a gene: 3. This clonotype has a count of ten or more. Its antigen is not known. For TCR beta, libraries came from quantitative 5'-RACE with molecular barcodes. TCRdb analysed the 5' RACE reads with MiXCR anew, one entry per CDR3 protein. The sample lists about 220,000 distinct CDR3 sequences; 7.3% were seen once. General study findings and limits: Typical of ankylosing spondylitis blood, it appeared, was a TCR beta motif of fewer than 10 highly homologous variants. Disease-linked clones bore a CD8+ phenotype, appearing relatively rarely in peripheral blood.

The sample taken for sequencing was blood, either unsorted or a sorted T cell fraction (not recorded which). The receptor comes from a male donor with ankylosing spondylitis. The chain joins TRBV27 to TRBJ2-2, with 7 bases lining up with TRBD1. The CDR3 loop reads CASSLSTGWTGELFF. In DNA, the CDR3 is TGTGCCAGCAGTTTATCGACAGGGTGGACCGGGGAGCTGTTTTTT.